What follows are 6 T cell receptor beta chains derived from one specimen sequenced in a study of tumor-infiltrating lymphocytes in primary liver carcinoma. Blood RNA came from unsorted whole blood; germline DNA was also extracted. With around 490 ng total RNA as template and a constant-region primer, TCR beta cDNA was made. Modified slightly, ARM-PCR produced TCR beta libraries over three nested multiplex PCR rounds. The first two PCR rounds used TRBV1-TRBV30 primers with a Cbeta primer, roughly 10 cycles each. TCRdb re-analysed the multiplex PCR reads in MiXCR, keeping a single row per CDR3 protein. The data contain about 210,000 distinct CDR3 sequences, about 61% of them singletons. Sequenced material: peripheral blood. Receptor source: a woman aged 60 to 75 with primary liver carcinoma and hepatitis B virus infection.

The chain couples TRBV11-2 to TRBJ2-5; TRBD1 matches at 7 bases. The CDR3 sequence is 15 residues long. Germline CDR1 reads SGHAT; CDR2 reads FQNNGV. Losses at the gene ends were 2 bases for V and 5 bases for J; bases not matched to a gene: 8. The CDR3 region is CASSLRTGRGETQYF. CDR3 coding DNA: TGTGCCAGCAGCTTAAGGACAGGTAGAGGGGAGACCCAGTACTTC.

This clonotype appeared many times. The chain is built from TRBV7-8 and TRBJ2-3; the D is unclear. The V and J ends lost 1 base and 4 bases respectively, with 6 bases between them. Germline CDR1 is SGHVS and CDR2 is FQNEAQ. The CDR3 spans 13 residues. This CDR3 is CASSLDLADTQYF. The CDR3 nucleotides are TGTGCCAGCAGCTTAGATTTGGCAGATACGCAGTATTTT.

The rearrangement uses TRBV4-2 and TRBJ1-5; D is ambiguous. The CDR3 extends over 14 amino acids. Germline V CDR1 and CDR2: LGHNA, YNFKEQ. Trimming removed 4 bases from V and 9 bases from J, with 16 bases in between. CDR3 residues: CASSPRTSNGPQHF. The CDR3 nucleotides read TGTGCCAGCAGCCCACGGACTAGCAATGGGCCCCAGCATTTT.

About this clonotype: A much bigger clone sits one base away, suggesting this may be a read error. This chain uses TRBV6-1 with TRBJ1-2; the D is unclear. Germline V gene sequence: CDR1 MNHNS, CDR2 SASEGT. The V and J ends lost 6 bases and 2 bases respectively, with 10 bases between them. CDR3 length: 13 amino acids. The CDR3 coding sequence is TGTGCCAGCAGCCGGGTGGGAAACTATGGCTACACCTTC. It encodes CASSRVGNYGYTF.

This clonotype was detected only a few times. A much larger clonotype is one base distant, so this may be a read error. The DNA for the CDR3 is TGTGCCAGCAGTGAACAGAAGGTCGGGGAGCTGTTTTTT. Encoded protein: CASSEQKVGELFF. The gene calls are TRBV6-1 and TRBJ2-2, with D unclear. V gave up 2 bases and J gave up 7 bases, with 8 bases separating them. This CDR3 is built from 13 residues. From germline, CDR1 is MNHNS and CDR2 SASEGT.

This clonotype was observed a few times. The V and J genes are TRBV7-8 and TRBJ2-7; no reliable D call. Trimming pared 5 bases from V and 0 bases from J, leaving 11 bases between. This CDR3 is 14 amino acids long. Germline V gene lookup returns CDR1 SGHVS and CDR2 FQNEAQ. CDR3 DNA: TGTGCCAGCAGCATATTAAGGAGCTCCTACGAGCAGTACTTC. Translation gives CASSILRSSYEQYF. The whole variable domain, filled in from reference TRBV7-8 and TRBJ2-7, reads GAGVSQSPRYKVAKRGQDVALRCDPISGHVSLFWYQQALGQGPEFLTYFQNEAQLDKSGLPSDRFFAERPEGSVSTLKIQRTQQEDSAVYLCASSILRSSYEQYFGPGTRLTVT.